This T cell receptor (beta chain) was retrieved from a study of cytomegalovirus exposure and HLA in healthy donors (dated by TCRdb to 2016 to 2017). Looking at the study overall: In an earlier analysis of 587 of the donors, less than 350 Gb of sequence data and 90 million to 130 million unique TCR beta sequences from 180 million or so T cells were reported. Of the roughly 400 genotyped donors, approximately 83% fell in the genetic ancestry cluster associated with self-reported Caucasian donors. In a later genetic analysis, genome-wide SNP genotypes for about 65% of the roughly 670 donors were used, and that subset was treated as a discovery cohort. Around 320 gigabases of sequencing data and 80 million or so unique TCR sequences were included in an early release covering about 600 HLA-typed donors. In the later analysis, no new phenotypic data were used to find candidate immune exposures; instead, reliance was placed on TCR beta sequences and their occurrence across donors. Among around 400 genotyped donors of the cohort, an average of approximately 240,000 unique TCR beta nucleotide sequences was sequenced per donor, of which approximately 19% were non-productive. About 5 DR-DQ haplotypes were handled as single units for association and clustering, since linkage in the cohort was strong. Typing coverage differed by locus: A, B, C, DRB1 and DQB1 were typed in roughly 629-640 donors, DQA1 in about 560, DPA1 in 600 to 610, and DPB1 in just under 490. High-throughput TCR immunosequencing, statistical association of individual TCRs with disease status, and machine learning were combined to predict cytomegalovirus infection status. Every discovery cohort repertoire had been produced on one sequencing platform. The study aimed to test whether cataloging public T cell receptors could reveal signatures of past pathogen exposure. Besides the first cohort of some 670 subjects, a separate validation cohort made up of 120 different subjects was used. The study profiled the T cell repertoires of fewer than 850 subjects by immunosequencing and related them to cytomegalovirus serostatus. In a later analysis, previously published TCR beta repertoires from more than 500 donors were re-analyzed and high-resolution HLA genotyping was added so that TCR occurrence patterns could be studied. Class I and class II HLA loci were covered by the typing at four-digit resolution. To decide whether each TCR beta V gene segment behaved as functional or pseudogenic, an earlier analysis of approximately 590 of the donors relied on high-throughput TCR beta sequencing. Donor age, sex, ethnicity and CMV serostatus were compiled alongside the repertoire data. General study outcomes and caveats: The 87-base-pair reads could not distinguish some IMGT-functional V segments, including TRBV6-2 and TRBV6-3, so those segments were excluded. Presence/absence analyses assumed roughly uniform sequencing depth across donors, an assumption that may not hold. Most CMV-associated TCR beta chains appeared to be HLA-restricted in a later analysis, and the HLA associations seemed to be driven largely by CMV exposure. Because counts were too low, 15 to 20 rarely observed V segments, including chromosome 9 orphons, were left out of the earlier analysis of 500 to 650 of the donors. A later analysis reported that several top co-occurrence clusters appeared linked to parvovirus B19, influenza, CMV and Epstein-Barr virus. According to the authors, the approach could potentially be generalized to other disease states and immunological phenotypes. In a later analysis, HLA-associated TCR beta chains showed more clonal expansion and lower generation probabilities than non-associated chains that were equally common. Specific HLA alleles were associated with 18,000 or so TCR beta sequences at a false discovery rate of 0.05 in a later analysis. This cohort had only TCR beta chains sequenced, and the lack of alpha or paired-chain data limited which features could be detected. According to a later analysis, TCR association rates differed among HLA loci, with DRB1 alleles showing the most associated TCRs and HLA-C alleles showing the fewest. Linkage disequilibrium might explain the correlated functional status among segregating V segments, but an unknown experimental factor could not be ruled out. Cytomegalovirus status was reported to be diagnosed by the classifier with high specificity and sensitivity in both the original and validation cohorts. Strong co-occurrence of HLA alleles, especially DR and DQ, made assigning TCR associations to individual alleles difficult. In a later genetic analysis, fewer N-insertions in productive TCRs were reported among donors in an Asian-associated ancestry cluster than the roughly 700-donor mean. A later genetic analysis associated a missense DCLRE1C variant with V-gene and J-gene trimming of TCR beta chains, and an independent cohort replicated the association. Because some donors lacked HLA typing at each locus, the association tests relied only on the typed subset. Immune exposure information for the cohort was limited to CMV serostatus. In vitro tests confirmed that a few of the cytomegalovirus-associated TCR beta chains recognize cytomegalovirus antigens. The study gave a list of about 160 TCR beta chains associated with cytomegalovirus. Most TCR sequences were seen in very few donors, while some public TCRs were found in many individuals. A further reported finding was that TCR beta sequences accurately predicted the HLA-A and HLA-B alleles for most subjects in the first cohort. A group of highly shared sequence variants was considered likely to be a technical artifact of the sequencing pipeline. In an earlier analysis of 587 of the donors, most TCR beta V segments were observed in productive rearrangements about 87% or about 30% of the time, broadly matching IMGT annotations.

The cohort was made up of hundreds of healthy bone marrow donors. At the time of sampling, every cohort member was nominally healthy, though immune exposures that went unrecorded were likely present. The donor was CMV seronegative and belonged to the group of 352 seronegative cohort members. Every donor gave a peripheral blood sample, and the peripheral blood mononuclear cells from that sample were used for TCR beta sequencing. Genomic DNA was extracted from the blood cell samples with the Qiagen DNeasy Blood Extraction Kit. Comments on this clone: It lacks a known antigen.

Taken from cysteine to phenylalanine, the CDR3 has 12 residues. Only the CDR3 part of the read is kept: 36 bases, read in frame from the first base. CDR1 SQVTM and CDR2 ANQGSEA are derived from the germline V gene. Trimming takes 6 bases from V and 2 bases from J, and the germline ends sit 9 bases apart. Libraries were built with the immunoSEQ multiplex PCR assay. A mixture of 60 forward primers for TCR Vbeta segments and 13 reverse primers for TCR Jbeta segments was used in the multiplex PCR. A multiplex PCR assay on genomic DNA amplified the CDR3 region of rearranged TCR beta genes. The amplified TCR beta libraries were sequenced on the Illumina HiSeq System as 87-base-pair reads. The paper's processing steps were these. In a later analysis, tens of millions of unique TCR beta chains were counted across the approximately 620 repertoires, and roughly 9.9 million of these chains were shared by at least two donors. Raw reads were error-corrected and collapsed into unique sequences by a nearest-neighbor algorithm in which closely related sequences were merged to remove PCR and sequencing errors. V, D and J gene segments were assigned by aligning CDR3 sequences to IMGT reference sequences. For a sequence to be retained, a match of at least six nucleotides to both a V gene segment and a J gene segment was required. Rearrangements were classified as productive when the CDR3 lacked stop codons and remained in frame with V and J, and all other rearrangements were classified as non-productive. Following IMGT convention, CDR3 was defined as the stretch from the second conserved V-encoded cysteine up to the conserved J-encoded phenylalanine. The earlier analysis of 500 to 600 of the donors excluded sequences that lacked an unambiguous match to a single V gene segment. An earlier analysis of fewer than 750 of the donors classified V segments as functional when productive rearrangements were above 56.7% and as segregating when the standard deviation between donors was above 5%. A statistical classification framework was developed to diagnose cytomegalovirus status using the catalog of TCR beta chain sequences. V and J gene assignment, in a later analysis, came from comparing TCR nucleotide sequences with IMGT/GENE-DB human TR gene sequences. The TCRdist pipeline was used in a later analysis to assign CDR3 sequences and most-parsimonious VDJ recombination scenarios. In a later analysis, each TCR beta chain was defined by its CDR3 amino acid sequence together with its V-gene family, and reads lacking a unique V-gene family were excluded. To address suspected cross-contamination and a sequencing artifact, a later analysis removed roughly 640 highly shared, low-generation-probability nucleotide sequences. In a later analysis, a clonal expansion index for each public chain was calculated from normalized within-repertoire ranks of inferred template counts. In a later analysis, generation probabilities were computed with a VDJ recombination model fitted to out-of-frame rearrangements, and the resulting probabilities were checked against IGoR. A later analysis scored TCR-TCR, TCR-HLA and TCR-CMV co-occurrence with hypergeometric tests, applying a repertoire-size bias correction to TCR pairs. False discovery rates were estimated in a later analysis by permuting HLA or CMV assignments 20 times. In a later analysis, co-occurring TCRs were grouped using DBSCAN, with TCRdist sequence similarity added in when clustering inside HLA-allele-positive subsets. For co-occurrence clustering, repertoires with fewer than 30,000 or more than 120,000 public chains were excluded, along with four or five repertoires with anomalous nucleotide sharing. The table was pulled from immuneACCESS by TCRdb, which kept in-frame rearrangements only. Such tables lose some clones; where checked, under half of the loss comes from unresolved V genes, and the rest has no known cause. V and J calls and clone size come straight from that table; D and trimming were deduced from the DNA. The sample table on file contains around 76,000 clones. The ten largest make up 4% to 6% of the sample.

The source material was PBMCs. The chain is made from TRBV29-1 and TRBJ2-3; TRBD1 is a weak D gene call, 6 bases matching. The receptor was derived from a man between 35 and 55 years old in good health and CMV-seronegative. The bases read TGCAGCGTAGGACAGTCCACAGATACGCAGTATTTT. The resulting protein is CSVGQSTDTQYF.